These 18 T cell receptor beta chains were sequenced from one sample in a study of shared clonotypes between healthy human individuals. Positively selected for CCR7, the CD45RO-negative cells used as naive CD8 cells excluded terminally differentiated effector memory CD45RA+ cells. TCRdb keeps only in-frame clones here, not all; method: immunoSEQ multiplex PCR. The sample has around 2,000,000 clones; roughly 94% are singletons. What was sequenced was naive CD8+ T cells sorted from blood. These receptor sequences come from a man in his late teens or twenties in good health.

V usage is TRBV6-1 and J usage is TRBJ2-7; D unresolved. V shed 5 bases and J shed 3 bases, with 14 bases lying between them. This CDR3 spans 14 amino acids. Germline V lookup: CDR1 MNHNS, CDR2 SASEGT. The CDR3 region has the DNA TGTGCCAGCAGTAACACGGTCATTGACTACGAGCAGTACTTC. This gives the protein CASSNTVIDYEQYF.

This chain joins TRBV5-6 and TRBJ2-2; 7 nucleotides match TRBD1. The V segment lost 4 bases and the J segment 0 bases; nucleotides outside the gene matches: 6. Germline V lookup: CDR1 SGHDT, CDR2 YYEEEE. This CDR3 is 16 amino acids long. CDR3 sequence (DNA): TGTGCCAGCAGCGAGTTCGACAGGGCGAACACCGGGGAGCTGTTTTTT. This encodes CASSEFDRANTGELFF.

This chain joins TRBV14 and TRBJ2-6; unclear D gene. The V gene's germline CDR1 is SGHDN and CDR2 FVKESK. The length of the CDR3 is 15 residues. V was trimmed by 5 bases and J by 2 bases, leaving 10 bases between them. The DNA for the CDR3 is TGTGCCAGCAGCGAAGTCGTCCCTGGGGCCAACGTCCTGACTTTC. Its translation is CASSEVVPGANVLTF.

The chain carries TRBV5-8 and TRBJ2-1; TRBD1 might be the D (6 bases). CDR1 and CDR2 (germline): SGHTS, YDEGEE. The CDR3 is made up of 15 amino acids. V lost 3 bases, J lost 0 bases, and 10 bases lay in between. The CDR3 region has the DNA TGTGCCAGCAGCTCCCGGGACACCTCCTACAATGAGCAGTTCTTC. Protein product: CASSSRDTSYNEQFF. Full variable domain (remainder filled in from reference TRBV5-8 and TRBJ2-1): EAGVTQSPTHLIKTRGQQATLRCSPISGHTSVYWYQQALGLGLQFLLWYDEGEERNRGNFPPRFSGRQFPNYSSELNVNALELEDSALYLCASSSRDTSYNEQFFGPGTRLTVL.

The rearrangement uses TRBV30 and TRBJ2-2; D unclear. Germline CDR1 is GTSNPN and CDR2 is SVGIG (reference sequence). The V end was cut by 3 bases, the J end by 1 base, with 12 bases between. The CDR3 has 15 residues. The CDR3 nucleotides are TGTGCCTGGAGCCCCCTGAGCTTGAACACCGGGGAGCTGTTTTTT. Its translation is CAWSPLSLNTGELFF.

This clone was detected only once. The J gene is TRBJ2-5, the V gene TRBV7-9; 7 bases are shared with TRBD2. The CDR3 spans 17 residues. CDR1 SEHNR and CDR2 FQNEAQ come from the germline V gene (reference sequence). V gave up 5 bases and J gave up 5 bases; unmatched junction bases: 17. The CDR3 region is CASSPPPQGGIGETQYF. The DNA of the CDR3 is TGTGCCAGCAGCCCCCCTCCGCAGGGAGGGATCGGGGAGACCCAGTACTTC.

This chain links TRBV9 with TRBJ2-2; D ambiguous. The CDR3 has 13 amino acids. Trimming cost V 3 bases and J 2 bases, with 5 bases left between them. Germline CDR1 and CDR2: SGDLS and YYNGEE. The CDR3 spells CASSGYNTGELFF. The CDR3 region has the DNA TGTGCCAGCAGCGGATACAACACCGGGGAGCTGTTTTTT.

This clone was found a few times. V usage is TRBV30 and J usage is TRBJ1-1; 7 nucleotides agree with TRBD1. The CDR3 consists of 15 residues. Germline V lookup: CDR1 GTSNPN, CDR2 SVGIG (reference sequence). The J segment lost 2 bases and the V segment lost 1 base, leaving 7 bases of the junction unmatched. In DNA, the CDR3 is TGTGCCTGGAGTGCCATACAGGGGATTAACACTGAAGCTTTCTTT. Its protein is CAWSAIQGINTEAFF.

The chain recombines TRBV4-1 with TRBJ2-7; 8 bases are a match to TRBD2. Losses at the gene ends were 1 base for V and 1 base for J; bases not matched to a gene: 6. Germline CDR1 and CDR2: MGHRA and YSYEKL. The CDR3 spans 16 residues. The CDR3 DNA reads TGCGCCAGCAGCCAAGTCTCTGCGGGAGGTTCCTACGAGCAGTACTTC. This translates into CASSQVSAGGSYEQYF.

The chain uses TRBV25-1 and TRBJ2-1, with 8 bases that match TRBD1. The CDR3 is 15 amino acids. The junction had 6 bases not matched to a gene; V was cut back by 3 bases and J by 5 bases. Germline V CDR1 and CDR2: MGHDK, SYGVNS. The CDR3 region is CASSDPDRGHNEQFF. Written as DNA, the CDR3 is TGTGCCAGCAGTGATCCTGACAGGGGCCACAATGAGCAGTTCTTC.

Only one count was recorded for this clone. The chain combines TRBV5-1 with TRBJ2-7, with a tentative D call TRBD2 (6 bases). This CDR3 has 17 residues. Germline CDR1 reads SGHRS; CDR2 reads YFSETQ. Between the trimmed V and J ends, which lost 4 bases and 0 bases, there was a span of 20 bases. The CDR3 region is CASSLEAGTGSSYEQYF. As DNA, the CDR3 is TGCGCCAGCAGCCTGGAGGCGGGGACGGGAAGCTCCTACGAGCAGTACTTC.

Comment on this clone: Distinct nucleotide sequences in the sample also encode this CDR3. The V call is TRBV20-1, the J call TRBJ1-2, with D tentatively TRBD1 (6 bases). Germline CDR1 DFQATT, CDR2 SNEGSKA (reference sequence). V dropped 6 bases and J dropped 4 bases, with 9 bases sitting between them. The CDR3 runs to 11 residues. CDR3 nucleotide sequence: TGCAGTGCCCCGGACAGCTATGGCTACACCTTC. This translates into CSAPDSYGYTF.

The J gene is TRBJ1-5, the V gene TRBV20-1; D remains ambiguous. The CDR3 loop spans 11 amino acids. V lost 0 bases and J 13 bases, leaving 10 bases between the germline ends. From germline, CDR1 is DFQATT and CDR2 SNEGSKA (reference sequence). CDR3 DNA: TGCAGTGCTAGAGAATTGACCGTGCAGCATTTT. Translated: CSARELTVQHF.

CDR3 nucleotide sequence: TGCAGCGCACCGGGACTAGCGGACCCGAAAATTAATGAGCAGTTCTTC. Protein sequence: CSAPGLADPKINEQFF. The rearrangement links TRBV29-1 to TRBJ2-1, with 11 bases matching TRBD2. This CDR3 is built from 16 residues. The germline CDR1 and CDR2 sequences are SQVTM and ANQGSEA. The V gene end was trimmed by 7 bases and the J gene end by 7 bases; junction bases not matched to a gene: 15.

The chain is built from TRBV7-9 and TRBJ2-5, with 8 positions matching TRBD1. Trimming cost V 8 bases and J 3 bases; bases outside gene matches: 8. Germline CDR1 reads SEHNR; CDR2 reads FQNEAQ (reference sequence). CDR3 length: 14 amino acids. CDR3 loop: CASDRGGFKETQYF. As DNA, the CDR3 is TGTGCCAGCGACAGGGGAGGTTTCAAAGAGACCCAGTACTTC.

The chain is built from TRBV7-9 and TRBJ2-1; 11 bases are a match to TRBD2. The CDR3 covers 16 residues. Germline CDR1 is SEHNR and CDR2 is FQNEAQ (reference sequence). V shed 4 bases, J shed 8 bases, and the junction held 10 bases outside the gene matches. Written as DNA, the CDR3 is TGTGCCAGCAGCTCCCAGCTAGCGGGAGGTCCCTATGAGCAGTTCTTC. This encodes CASSSQLAGGPYEQFF.

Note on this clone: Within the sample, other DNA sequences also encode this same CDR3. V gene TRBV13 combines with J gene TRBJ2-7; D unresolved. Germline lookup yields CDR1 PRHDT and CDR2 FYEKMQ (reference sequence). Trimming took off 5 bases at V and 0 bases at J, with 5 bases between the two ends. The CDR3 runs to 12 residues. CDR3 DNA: TGTGCCAGCAGCCTGAGCTCCTACGAGCAGTACTTC. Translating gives CASSLSSYEQYF.

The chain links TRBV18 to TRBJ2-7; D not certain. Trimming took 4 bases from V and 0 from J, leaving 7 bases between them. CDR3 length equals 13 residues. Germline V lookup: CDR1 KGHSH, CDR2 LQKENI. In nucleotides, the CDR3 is TGTGCCAGCTCACTTCAGAGCTCCTACGAGCAGTACTTC. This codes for CASSLQSSYEQYF.